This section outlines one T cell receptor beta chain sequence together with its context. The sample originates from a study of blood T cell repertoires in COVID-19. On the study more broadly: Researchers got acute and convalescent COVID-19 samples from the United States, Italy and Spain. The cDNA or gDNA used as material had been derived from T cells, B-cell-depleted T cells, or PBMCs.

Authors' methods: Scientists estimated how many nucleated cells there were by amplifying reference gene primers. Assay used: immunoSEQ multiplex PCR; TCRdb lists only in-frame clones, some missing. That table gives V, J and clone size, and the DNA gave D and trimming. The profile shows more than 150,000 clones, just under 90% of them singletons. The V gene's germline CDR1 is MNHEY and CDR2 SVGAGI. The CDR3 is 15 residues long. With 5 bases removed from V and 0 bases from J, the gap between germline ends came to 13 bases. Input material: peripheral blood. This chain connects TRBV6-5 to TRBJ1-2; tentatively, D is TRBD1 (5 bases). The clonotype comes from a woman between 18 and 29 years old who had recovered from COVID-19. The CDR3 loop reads CASSTETAANYGYTF. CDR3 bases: TGTGCCAGCAGTACCGAGACAGCAGCTAACTATGGCTACACCTTC.